What follows describes a single T cell receptor beta chain. Germline CDR1 and CDR2: SGHAT and FQNNGV. The CDR3 loop spans 17 amino acids. The J segment lost 0 bases and the V segment lost 5 bases, leaving 11 bases of the junction unmatched. This sample was included in a study of cytomegalovirus exposure and HLA in healthy donors. The PCR contained 60 Vbeta and 13 Jbeta primers. Measured with immunoSEQ multiplex PCR; TCRdb has only the in-frame clones, and not every one. This table holds 40,000 or so clones, over 60% found once. The sequenced sample was PBMCs. The chain is built from TRBV11-2 and TRBJ2-5; 8 bases agree with TRBD2. The sequence came from a man aged 40-49 years in good health and CMV-seronegative. The CDR3 region has the DNA TGTGCCAGCAGCCGGACCTCGGCGGGGGGATACCAAGAGACCCAGTACTTC. This codes for CASSRTSAGGYQETQYF.